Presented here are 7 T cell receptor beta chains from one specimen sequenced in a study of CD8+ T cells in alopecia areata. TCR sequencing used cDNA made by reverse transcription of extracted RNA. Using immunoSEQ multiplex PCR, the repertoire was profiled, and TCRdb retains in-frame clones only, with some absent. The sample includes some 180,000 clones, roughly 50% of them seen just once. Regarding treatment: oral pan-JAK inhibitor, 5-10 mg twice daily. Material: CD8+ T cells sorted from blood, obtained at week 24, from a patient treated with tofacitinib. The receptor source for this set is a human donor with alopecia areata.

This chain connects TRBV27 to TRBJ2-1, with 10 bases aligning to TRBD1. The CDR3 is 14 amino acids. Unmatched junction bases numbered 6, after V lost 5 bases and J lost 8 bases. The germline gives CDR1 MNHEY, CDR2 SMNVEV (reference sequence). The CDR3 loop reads CASSPGQGIHEQFF. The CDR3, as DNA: TGTGCCAGCAGTCCGGGACAGGGGATTCATGAGCAGTTCTTC.

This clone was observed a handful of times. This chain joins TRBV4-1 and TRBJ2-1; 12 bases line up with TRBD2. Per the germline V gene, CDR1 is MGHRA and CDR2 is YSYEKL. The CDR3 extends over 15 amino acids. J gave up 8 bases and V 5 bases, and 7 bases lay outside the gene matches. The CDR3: CASSFTSGGFDEQFF. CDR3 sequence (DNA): TGCGCCAGCAGCTTTACTAGCGGGGGGTTCGATGAGCAGTTCTTC.

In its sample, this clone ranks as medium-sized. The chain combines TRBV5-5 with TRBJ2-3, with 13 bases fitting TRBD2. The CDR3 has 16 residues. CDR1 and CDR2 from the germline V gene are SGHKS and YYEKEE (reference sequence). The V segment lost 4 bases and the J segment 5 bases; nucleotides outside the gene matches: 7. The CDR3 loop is CASSRELAGGRDTQYF. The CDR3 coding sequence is TGTGCCAGCAGCCGCGAACTAGCGGGGGGGCGAGATACGCAGTATTTT.

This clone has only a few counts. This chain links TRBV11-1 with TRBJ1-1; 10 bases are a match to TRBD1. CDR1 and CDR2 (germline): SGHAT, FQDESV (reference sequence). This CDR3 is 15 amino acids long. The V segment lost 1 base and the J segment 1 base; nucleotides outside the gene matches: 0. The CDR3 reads CASSLGQGANTEAFF. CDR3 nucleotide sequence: TGTGCCAGCAGCTTAGGACAGGGGGCGAACACTGAAGCTTTCTTT.

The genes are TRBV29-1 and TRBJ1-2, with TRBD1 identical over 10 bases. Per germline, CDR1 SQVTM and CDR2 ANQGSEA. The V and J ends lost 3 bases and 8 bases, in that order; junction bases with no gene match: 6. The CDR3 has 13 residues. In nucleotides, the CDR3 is TGCAGCGTTGATGGGACAGGGGCGAGGGGCTACACCTTC. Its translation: CSVDGTGARGYTF.

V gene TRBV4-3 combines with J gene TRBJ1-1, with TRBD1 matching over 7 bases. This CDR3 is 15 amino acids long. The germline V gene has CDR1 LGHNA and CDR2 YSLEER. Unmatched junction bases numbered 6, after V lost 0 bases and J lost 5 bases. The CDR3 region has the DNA TGCGCCAGCAGCCAAGAAAGACAGGGAAGGACTGAAGCTTTCTTT. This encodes CASSQERQGRTEAFF.

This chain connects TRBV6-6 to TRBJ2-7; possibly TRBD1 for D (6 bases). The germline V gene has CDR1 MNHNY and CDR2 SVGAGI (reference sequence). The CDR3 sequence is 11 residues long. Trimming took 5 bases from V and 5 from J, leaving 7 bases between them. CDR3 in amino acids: CASSNRDEQYF. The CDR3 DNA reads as TGTGCCAGCAGTAACAGGGACGAGCAGTACTTC.